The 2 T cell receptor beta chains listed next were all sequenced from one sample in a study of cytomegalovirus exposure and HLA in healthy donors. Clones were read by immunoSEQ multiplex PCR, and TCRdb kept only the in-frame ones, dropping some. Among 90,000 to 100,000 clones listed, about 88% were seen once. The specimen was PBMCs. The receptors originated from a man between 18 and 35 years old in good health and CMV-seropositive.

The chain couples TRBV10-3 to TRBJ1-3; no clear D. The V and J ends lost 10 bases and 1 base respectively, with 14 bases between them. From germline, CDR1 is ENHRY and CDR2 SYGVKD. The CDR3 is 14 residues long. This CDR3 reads CASYNGRSGNTIYF. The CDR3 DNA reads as TGTGCCAGCTATAACGGGAGGTCTGGAAACACCATATATTTT.

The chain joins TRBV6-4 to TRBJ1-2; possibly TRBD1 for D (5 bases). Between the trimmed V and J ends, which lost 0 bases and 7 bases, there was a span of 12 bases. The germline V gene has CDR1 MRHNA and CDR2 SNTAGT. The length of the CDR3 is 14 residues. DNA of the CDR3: TGTGCCAGCAGTGACTCGAGGGCCGGGGGTGGCTACACCTTC. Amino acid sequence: CASSDSRAGGGYTF.